This TCR beta chain was found in a study of T cell repertoires in cytomegalovirus infection (dated 2019 in TCRdb). Describing the broader study: Recently identified HLA-C-restricted CMV epitopes, whose presentation resists viral immunomodulation, were targeted by peptide stimulations together with well-studied HLA-B-restricted epitopes. Donor HLA type was relevant to the analysis, because carriage of CMV infection together with the matching HLA type was indicated by public TCR beta signatures.

V is cut by 2 bases and J by 7 bases, and the space between the germline ends is 15 bases. The CDR3 goes from the cysteine to the phenylalanine over 14 residues. The retained sequence is limited to the CDR3, 42 bases, with the frame set at the first base. The germline V gene supplies CDR1 SNHLY and CDR2 FYNNEI. The sample's treatment or condition label is to be understood as: in vitro stimulation with specific CMV peptide epitopes to enrich CMV-specific T cells. TCRdb records Illumina HiSeq 1500 as the sequencer. TCRdb trimmed the raw reads at Q25, called clones with MiXCR and kept productive beta chains. Duplicate CDR3 protein sequences are folded into a single record with the most common DNA and genes. Present in this sample are fewer than 130,000 distinct CDR3 sequences, roughly 41% of which were seen just once. The ten biggest clones cover about two thirds of the sample. This clonotype was detected ten times or more. The antigen it recognizes is unknown. Base qualities are not provided; no much larger clone lies one nucleotide away.

What the authors observed across the whole study: Carriers of CMV infection plus the relevant HLA type were discriminated by the cumulative frequency of public TCR beta family members in the study cohort and in an independent approximately 340-donor cohort. The ex vivo response was dominated by HLA-C-restricted CMV-specific TCR beta clonotypes, and the single most frequent clonotype in two of eight donors was supplied by these HLA-C-restricted clonotypes.

The sequence was obtained from a human donor in good health (CMV status not recorded). Some clones in this sample may be carry-over from other donors' samples. The specimen was CD8+ T cells from cultured PBMCs, collected from culture after CMV antigen stimulation. The sequence is built from TRBV2 and TRBJ2-7, with the D gene possibly TRBD1 or TRBD2, each one fitting 5 bases. The DNA sequence is given as TGTGCCAGCAGTGAATATGAGGGGTGGGGAGAGCAGTACTTC. Its protein is CASSEYEGWGEQYF.